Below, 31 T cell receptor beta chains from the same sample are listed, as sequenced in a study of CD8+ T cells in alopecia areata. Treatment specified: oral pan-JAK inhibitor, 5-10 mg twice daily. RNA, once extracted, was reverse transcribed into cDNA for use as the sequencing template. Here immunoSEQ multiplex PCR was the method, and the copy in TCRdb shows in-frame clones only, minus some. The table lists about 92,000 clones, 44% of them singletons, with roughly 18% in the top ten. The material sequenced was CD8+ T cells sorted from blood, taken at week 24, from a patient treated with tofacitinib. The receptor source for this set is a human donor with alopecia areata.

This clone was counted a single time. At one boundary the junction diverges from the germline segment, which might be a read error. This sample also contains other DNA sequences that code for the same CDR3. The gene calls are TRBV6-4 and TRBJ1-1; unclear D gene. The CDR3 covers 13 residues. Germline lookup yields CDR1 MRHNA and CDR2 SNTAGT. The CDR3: CASSDSEYTEAFF. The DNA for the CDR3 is TGCGCCAGCAGCGACTCGGAGTACACTGAAGCTTTCTTT.

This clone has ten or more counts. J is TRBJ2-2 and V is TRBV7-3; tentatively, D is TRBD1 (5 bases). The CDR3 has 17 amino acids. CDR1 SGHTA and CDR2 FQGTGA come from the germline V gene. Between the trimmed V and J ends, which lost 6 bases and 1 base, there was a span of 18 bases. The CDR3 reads CASSWNVGDRNTGELFF. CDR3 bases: TGTGCCAGCAGTTGGAACGTAGGGGATAGGAACACCGGGGAGCTGTTTTTT. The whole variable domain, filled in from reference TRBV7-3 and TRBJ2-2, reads GAGVSQTPSNKVTEKGKYVELRCDPISGHTALYWYRQSLGQGPEFLIYFQGTGAADDSGLPNDRFFAVRPEGSVSTLKIQRTERGDSAVYLCASSWNVGDRNTGELFFGEGSRLTVL.

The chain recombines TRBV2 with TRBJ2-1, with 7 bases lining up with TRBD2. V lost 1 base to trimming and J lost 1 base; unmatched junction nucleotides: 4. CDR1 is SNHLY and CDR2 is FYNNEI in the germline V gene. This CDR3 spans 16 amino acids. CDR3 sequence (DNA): TGTGCCAGCAGTGAAGTCCGGGGAGGGTCCTACAATGAGCAGTTCTTC. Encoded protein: CASSEVRGGSYNEQFF.

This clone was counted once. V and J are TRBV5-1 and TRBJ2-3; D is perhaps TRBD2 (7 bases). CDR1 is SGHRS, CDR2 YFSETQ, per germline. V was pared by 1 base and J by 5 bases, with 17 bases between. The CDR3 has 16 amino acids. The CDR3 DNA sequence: TGCGCCAGCAGCTTGTTCGGCGAGGGAGGGGGAGATACGCAGTATTTT. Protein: CASSLFGEGGGDTQYF.

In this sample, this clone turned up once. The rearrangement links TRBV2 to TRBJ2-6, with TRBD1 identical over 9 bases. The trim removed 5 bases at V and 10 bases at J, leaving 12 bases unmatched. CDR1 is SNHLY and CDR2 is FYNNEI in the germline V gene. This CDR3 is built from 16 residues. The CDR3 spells CASSQPGQGRENVLTF. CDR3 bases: TGTGCCAGCAGTCAGCCGGGACAGGGCCGGGAGAACGTCCTGACTTTC.

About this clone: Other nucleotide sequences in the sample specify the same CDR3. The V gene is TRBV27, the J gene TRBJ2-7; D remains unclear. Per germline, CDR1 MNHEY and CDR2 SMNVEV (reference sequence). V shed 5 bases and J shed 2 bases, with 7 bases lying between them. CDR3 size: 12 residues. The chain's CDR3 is CASSPSPYEQYF. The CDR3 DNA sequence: TGTGCCAGCAGTCCCTCTCCCTACGAGCAGTACTTC.

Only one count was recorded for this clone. The CDR3 DNA reads as TGCGCCAGCAGCCAAGATCCGGGCCGGTACGAGCAGTACTTC. It encodes CASSQDPGRYEQYF. The rearrangement uses TRBV4-1 and TRBJ2-7; D is ambiguous. Germline CDR1 is MGHRA and CDR2 is YSYEKL. V gave up 0 bases and J gave up 4 bases, with 10 bases separating them. CDR3 length: 14 amino acids.

CDR3 protein: CASSLDRATHNYGYTF. CDR3 coding DNA: TGTGCCAGCAGCTTGGACCGGGCCACTCATAACTATGGCTACACCTTC. V and J are TRBV5-6 and TRBJ1-2; D not resolved. Trimming left V 0 bases short and J 1 base short, with 13 bases between. The CDR3 is 16 residues long. The germline gives CDR1 SGHDT, CDR2 YYEEEE.

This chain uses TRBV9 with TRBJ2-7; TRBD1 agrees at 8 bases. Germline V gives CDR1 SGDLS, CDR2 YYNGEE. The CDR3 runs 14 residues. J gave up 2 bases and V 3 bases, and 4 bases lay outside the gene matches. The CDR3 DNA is TGTGCCAGCAGCGAGTCAGGGGGCCCCTACGAGCAGTACTTC. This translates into CASSESGGPYEQYF.

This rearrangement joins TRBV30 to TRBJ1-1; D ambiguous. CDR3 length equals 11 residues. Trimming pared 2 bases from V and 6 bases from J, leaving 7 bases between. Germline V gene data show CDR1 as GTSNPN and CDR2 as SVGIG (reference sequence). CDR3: CAWSSGPEAFF. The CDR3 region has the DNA TGTGCCTGGAGTTCCGGGCCTGAAGCTTTCTTT.

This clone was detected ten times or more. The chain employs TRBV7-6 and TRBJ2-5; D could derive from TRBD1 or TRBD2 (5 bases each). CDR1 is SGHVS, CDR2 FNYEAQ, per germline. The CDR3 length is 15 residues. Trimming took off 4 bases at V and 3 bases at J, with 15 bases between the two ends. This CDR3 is CASSSLTGTKETQYF. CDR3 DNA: TGTGCCAGCAGCTCGCTCACCGGGACCAAAGAGACCCAGTACTTC.

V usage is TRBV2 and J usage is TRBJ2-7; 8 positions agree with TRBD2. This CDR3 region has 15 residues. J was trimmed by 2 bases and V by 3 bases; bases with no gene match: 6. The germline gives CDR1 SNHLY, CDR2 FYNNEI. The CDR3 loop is CASSDNSGSAYEQYF. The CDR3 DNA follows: TGTGCCAGCAGTGATAACAGCGGGAGCGCCTACGAGCAGTACTTC.

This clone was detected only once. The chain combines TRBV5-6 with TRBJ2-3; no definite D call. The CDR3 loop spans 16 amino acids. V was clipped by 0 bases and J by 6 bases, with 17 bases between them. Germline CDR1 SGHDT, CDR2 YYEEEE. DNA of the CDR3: TGTGCCAGCAGCTTGGATTTCAGTACAGCCGCGGATACGCAGTATTTT. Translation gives CASSLDFSTAADTQYF.

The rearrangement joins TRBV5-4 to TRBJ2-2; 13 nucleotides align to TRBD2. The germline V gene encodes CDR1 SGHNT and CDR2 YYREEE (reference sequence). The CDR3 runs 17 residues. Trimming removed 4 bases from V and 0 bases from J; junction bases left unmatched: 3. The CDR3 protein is CASSPGLAGTNTGELFF. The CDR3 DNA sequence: TGTGCCAGCAGCCCGGGACTAGCGGGAACGAACACCGGGGAGCTGTTTTTT.

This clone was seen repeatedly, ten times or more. The CDR3 reads CASSLGAGGIYEQYF. In nucleotides, the CDR3 is TGTGCCAGCAGCTTAGGGGCAGGGGGCATCTACGAGCAGTACTTC. The rearrangement joins TRBV7-6 to TRBJ2-7, with 8 bases that match TRBD1. The germline V gene encodes CDR1 SGHVS and CDR2 FNYEAQ. The V and J ends lost 1 base and 3 bases, in that order; junction bases with no gene match: 5. The CDR3 is 15 residues long.

The CDR3 DNA is TGTGCCAGCAGCGTAGTAAAGGGTACGAACACTGAAGCTTTCTTT. Encoded protein: CASSVVKGTNTEAFF. V gene TRBV9 combines with J gene TRBJ1-1; D ambiguous. Trimming removed 0 bases at V and 1 base at J, with 10 bases between. The germline CDR1 and CDR2 sequences are SGDLS and YYNGEE. This CDR3 comprises 15 residues.

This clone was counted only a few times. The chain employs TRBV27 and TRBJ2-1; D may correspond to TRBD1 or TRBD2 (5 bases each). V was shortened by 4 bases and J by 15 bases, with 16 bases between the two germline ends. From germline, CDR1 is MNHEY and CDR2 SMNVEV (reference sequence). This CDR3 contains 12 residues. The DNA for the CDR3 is TGTGCCAGCAGTTCTCCCGGGACCCTCCCGTTCTTC. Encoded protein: CASSSPGTLPFF.

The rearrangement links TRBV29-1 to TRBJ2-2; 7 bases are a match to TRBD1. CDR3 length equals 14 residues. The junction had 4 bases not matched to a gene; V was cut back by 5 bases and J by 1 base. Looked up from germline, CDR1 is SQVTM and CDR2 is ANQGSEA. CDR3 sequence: CSVYWTGNTGELFF. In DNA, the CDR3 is TGCAGCGTTTACTGGACAGGGAACACCGGGGAGCTGTTTTTT.

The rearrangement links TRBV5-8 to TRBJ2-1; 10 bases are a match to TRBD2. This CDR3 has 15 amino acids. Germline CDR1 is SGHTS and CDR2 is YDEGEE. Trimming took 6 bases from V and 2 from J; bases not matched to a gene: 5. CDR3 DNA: TGTGCCAGCATCCCGGGACTAGCGACCTACAATGAGCAGTTCTTC. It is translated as CASIPGLATYNEQFF.

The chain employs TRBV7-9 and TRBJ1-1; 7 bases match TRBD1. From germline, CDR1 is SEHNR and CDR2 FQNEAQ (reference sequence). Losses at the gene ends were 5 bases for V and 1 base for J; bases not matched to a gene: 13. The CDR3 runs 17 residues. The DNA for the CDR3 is TGTGCCAGCAGCCCCCCCGGAACAGGGGTTCAGAACACTGAAGCTTTCTTT. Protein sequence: CASSPPGTGVQNTEAFF.

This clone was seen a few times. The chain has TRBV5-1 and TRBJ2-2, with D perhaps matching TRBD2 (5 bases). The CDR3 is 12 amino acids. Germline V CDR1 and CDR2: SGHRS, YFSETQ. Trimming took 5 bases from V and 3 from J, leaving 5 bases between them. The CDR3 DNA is TGCGCCAGCAGAGCGGACACCGGGGAGCTGTTTTTT. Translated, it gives CASRADTGELFF. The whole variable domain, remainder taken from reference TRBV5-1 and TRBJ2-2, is KAGVTQTPRYLIKTRGQQVTLSCSPISGHRSVSWYQQTPGQGLQFLFEYFSETQRNKGNFPGRFSGRQFSNSRSEMNVSTLELGDSALYLCASRADTGELFFGEGSRLTVL.

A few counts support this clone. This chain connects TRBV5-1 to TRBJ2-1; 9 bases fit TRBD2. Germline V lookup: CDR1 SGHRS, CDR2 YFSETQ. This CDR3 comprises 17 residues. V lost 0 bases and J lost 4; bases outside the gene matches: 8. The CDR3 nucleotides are TGCGCCAGCAGCTTGGGGCTAGCGGGGACCAAGTACAATGAGCAGTTCTTC. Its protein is CASSLGLAGTKYNEQFF. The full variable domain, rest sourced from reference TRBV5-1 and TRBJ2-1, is KAGVTQTPRYLIKTRGQQVTLSCSPISGHRSVSWYQQTPGQGLQFLFEYFSETQRNKGNFPGRFSGRQFSNSRSEMNVSTLELGDSALYLCASSLGLAGTKYNEQFFGPGTRLTVL.

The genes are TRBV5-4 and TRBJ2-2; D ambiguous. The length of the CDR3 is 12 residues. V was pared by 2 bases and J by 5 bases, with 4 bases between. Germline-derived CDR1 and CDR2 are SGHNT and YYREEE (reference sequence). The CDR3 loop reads CASSFGTGELFF. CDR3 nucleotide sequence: TGTGCCAGCAGCTTCGGAACCGGGGAGCTGTTTTTT.

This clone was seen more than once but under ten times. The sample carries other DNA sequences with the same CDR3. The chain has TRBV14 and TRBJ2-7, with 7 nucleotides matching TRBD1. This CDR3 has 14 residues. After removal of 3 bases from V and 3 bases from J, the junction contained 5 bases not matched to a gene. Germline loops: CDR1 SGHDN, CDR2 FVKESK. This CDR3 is CASSQTGTVYEQYF. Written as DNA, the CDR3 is TGTGCCAGCAGCCAGACCGGGACAGTCTACGAGCAGTACTTC.

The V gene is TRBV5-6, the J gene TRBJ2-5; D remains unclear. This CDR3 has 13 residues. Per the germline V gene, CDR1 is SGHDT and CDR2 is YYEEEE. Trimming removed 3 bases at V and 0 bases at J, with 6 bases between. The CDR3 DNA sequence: TGTGCCAGCAGCTACCGTAACCAAGAGACCCAGTACTTC. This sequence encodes CASSYRNQETQYF.

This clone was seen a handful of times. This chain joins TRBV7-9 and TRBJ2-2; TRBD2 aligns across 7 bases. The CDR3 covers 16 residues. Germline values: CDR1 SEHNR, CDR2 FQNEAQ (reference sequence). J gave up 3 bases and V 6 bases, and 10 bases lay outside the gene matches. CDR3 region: CASRPAGVEDTGELFF. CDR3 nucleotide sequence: TGTGCCAGCAGACCCGCGGGGGTCGAGGACACCGGGGAGCTGTTTTTT. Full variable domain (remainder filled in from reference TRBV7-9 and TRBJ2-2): DTGVSQNPRHKITKRGQNVTFRCDPISEHNRLYWYRQTLGQGPEFLTYFQNEAQLEKSRLLSDRFSAERPKGSFSTLEIQRTEQGDSAMYLCASRPAGVEDTGELFFGEGSRLTVL.

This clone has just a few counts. CDR3 DNA: TGCAGCGTTGAAGGGCCGGTTTTCTTT. Translation: CSVEGPVFF. The chain uses TRBV29-1 and TRBJ1-1; D uncertain. Trimming took 1 base from V and 13 from J, leaving 7 bases between them. Germline CDR1 reads SQVTM; CDR2 reads ANQGSEA. The CDR3 consists of 9 residues.

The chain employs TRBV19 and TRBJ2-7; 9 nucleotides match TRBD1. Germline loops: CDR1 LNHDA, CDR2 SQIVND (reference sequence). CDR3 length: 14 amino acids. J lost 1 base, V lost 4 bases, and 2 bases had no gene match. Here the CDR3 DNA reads TGTGCCAGTAGTAGACAGGGGGAATCCTACGAGCAGTACTTC. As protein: CASSRQGESYEQYF.

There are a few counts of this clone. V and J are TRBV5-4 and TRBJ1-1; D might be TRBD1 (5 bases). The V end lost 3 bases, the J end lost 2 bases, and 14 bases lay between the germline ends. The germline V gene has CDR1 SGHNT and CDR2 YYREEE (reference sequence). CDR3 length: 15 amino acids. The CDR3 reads CASSWGGPGNTEAFF. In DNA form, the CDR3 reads TGTGCCAGCAGCTGGGGGGGTCCAGGAAACACTGAAGCTTTCTTT.

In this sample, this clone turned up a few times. CDR3 in amino acids: CAWSDEKERRNQPQHF. Written as DNA, the CDR3 is TGTGCCTGGAGTGATGAGAAAGAACGGCGAAATCAGCCCCAGCATTTT. The V gene is TRBV30, the J gene TRBJ1-5; D remains ambiguous. The CDR3 loop spans 16 amino acids. Trimming removed 1 base at V and 4 bases at J, with 17 bases between. Per the germline V gene, CDR1 is GTSNPN and CDR2 is SVGIG (reference sequence).

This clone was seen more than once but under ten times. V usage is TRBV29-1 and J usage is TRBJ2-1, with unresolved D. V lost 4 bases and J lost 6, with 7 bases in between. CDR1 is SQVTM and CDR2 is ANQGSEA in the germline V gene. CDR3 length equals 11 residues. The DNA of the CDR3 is TGCAGCGTTGGGGTGGGCAATGAGCAGTTCTTC. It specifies CSVGVGNEQFF.